Following are 15 T cell receptor beta chains from one sample sequenced in a study of spatial heterogeneity in lung cancer (dated by TCRdb to about 2019). The full study reports these points: The tumor nonsynonymous mutation count correlated with the number of expanded alpha and beta TCRs within the tumor.

For these TCRs, the target antigens are not known. The meaning of the sample's time point label: sample taken at primary tumor resection. Library method: 5' RACE. The sequencing machine was a NextSeq 500. In TCRdb, the public reads were trimmed at Q25 with fastp and aligned with MiXCR, with productive beta chains retained. Entries are consolidated by CDR3 protein sequence, retaining the most common genes and DNA. The table for this sample lists more than 10,000 distinct CDR3 sequences; under 6% of them were counted only once. The ten largest account for around 27% of the sample. Specimen: lung tumor tissue, collected at surgery. The receptors here all came from a male donor with early-stage non-small cell lung cancer.

This clonotype was detected only a few times. This beta chain was picked up by a library intended for alpha chains and is off target, so its count carries little meaning. The J gene is TRBJ1-1, the V gene TRBV6-1; a possible D gene is TRBD1 (6 bases). The CDR3 covers 13 residues. V was clipped by 6 bases and J by 5 bases, with 13 bases between them. Germline values: CDR1 MNHNS, CDR2 SASEGT. In DNA form, the CDR3 reads TGTGCCAGCAGGCGAGACAGGCGTACTGAAGCTTTCTTT. This gives the protein CASRRDRRTEAFF.

This clonotype was picked up many times. This beta chain is a stray sequence in a library constructed for alpha chains; its clone size is not meaningful. The chain couples TRBV7-8 to TRBJ1-1; D gene ambiguous. V was clipped by 2 bases and J by 2 bases, with 3 bases between them. Germline V gene sequence: CDR1 SGHVS, CDR2 FQNEAQ. The CDR3 extends over 12 amino acids. The CDR3 DNA is TGTGCCAGCAGCTTAACCAACACTGAAGCTTTCTTT. Translation gives CASSLTNTEAFF.

Regarding this clonotype: In a library made to pick up alpha chains, this beta chain is a stray read with a size that means little. V gene TRBV20-1 combines with J gene TRBJ1-1, with a tentative D call TRBD1 (5 bases). The CDR3 is 13 residues long. Germline V gene lookup returns CDR1 DFQATT and CDR2 SNEGSKA (reference sequence). The V and J ends lost 2 bases and 0 bases respectively, with 7 bases between them. The CDR3 DNA reads as TGCAGTGCTAGAAGGGGAATGAACACTGAAGCTTTCTTT. It yields the protein CSARRGMNTEAFF.

This clonotype was detected many times. In a library made to pick up alpha chains, this beta chain is a stray read with a size that means little. J is TRBJ2-3 and V is TRBV5-4; D gene unclear. The V gene lost 0 bases and the J gene lost 2 bases, with 10 bases spanning the gap. Germline loops: CDR1 SGHNT, CDR2 YYREEE (reference sequence). The CDR3 has 15 residues. CDR3 region: CASSLGPVDTDTQYF. The CDR3 coding sequence is TGTGCCAGCAGCTTGGGCCCGGTTGACACAGATACGCAGTATTTT.

Notes on this clonotype: A much larger clone sits a single nucleotide away, making a read error possible. In a library made to pick up alpha chains, this beta chain is a stray read with a size that means little. V and J are TRBV15 and TRBJ2-1; 7 bases are shared with TRBD1. The J segment lost 11 bases and the V segment lost 3 bases, leaving 7 bases of the junction unmatched. The CDR3 extends over 13 amino acids. CDR1 is LNHNV and CDR2 is YYDKDF in the germline V gene (reference sequence). The CDR3 reads CATSRGETGKQFF. The CDR3 coding sequence is TGTGCCACCAGCAGGGGCGAGACAGGGAAGCAGTTCTTC. Using reference TRBV15 and TRBJ2-1 for the parts outside the CDR3, the full variable domain is DAMVIQNPRYQVTQFGKPVTLSCSQTLNHNVMYWYQQKSSQAPKLLFHYYDKDFNNEADTPDNFQSRRPNTSFCFLDIRSPGLGDTAMYLCATSRGETGKQFFGPGTRLTVL.

This clonotype was recorded many times. With the library built for alpha chains, this beta chain is off target and its frequency is not meaningful. The chain links TRBV28 to TRBJ2-7; 7 positions match TRBD1. The CDR3 spans 15 residues. Germline loops: CDR1 MDHEN, CDR2 SYDVKM. The J segment lost 3 bases and the V segment lost 6 bases, leaving 11 bases of the junction unmatched. CDR3 in DNA: TGTGCCAGCAGGACTTACTTTGGGACAGTCTACGAGCAGTACTTC. Amino acid sequence: CASRTYFGTVYEQYF.

This clonotype was counted only a few times. This beta chain was picked up by a library intended for alpha chains and is off target, so its count carries little meaning. V is TRBV7-9 and J is TRBJ1-1; 9 bases match TRBD1. The germline CDR1 and CDR2 sequences are SEHNR and FQNEAQ (reference sequence). The CDR3 covers 15 residues. After removal of 4 bases from V and 12 bases from J, the junction contained 15 bases not matched to a gene. This chain's CDR3 is CASSSGTGFRARTFF. CDR3 in DNA: TGTGCCAGCAGCTCCGGGACAGGGTTTCGGGCACGAACTTTCTTT. The whole variable domain, remainder taken from reference TRBV7-9 and TRBJ1-1, is DTGVSQNPRHKITKRGQNVTFRCDPISEHNRLYWYRQTLGQGPEFLTYFQNEAQLEKSRLLSDRFSAERPKGSFSTLEIQRTEQGDSAMYLCASSSGTGFRARTFFGQGTRLTVV.

This clonotype was counted ten times or more. Because the library targeted alpha chains, this beta chain is an off-target read whose size means little. This sequence joins TRBV28 and TRBJ2-6, with D perhaps TRBD2 (5 bases). Trimming removed 6 bases at V and 4 bases at J, with 13 bases between. The CDR3 is made up of 15 amino acids. Germline V gives CDR1 MDHEN, CDR2 SYDVKM. The chain's CDR3 is CASSWTARGANVLTF. The CDR3 DNA is TGTGCCAGCAGCTGGACTGCCAGGGGGGCCAACGTCCTGACTTTC.

Concerning this clonotype itself: This beta chain lies outside the target of a library built for alpha chains; its clone size means little. The chain carries TRBV20-1 and TRBJ1-2, with D unresolved. V shed 3 bases and J shed 5 bases, with 22 bases lying between them. The CDR3 totals 16 residues. The germline gives CDR1 DFQATT, CDR2 SNEGSKA (reference sequence). The CDR3 is CSARTGRTTHEYGYTF. CDR3 DNA: TGCAGTGCTAGGACGGGCAGGACGACGCATGAGTATGGCTACACCTTC.

The table lists this clonotype with a few counts. With the library built for alpha chains, this beta chain is off target and its frequency is not meaningful. The CDR3 nucleotides read TGTGCCAGCAGCCTGGCCGGGACAGATCAGCCCCAGCATTTT. Translation gives CASSLAGTDQPQHF. The chain employs TRBV5-5 and TRBJ1-5; 7 nucleotides align to TRBD1. CDR1 SGHKS and CDR2 YYEKEE come from the germline V gene (reference sequence). The CDR3 covers 14 residues. The ends lost 4 bases at V and 5 bases at J; junction bases unmatched: 6.

With respect to this clonotype: This beta chain slipped into a library made for alpha chains as a stray read, so its size is not meaningful. This chain uses TRBV7-2 with TRBJ2-3; D is unclear. V was clipped by 5 bases and J by 4 bases, with 10 bases between them. The CDR3 consists of 13 residues. Germline V CDR1 and CDR2: SGHTA, FQGNSA. CDR3 sequence reads: CASSPSEADTQYF. In DNA form, the CDR3 reads TGTGCCAGCAGCCCAAGCGAGGCAGATACGCAGTATTTT. The full variable domain, in which reference TRBV7-2 and TRBJ2-3 provide the parts outside the CDR3, is GAGVSQSPSNKVTEKGKDVELRCDPISGHTALYWYRQSLGQGLEFLIYFQGNSAPDKSGLPSDRFSAERTGGSVSTLTIQRTQQEDSAVYLCASSPSEADTQYFGPGTRLTVL.

This clonotype came up many times. This beta chain is an off-target read within a library intended for alpha chains, so its frequency means little. The J gene is TRBJ1-4, the V gene TRBV20-1; D is undetermined. V lost 0 bases and J 6 bases, leaving 11 bases between the germline ends. This CDR3 is 14 amino acids long. CDR1 DFQATT and CDR2 SNEGSKA come from the germline V gene (reference sequence). The chain's CDR3 is CSAREGLIDEKLFF. The DNA of the CDR3 is TGCAGTGCTAGAGAGGGGTTGATTGATGAAAAACTGTTTTTT.

A word on this clonotype: This beta chain is a stray sequence in a library constructed for alpha chains; its clone size is not meaningful. The chain links TRBV18 to TRBJ1-2; 9 positions agree with TRBD1. The ends lost 6 bases at V and 8 bases at J; junction bases unmatched: 10. Germline assignment: CDR1 KGHSH and CDR2 LQKENI. The CDR3 spans 14 residues. The DNA for the CDR3 is TGTGCCAGCTCGACGACAACAGGGGGCGAAGGCTACACCTTC. Translated, it gives CASSTTTGGEGYTF.

This clonotype was seen more than once but under ten times. This beta chain was picked up by a library intended for alpha chains and is off target, so its count carries little meaning. V is TRBV6-6 and J is TRBJ2-7, with 10 bases fitting TRBD1. The germline V gene encodes CDR1 MNHNY and CDR2 SVGAGI (reference sequence). The CDR3 has 15 residues. V lost 5 bases, J lost 4 bases, and 8 bases stayed unmatched. CDR3 region: CASSKRQGAGYEQYF. CDR3 DNA sequence: TGTGCCAGCAGTAAACGACAGGGGGCGGGTTACGAGCAGTACTTC.

Ten or more counts support this clonotype. The size of this beta chain means little, since it is a stray read in a library made for alpha chains. This sequence joins TRBV20-1 and TRBJ2-3; the D is unclear. CDR1 DFQATT and CDR2 SNEGSKA come from the germline V gene (reference sequence). Trimming left V 5 bases short and J 4 bases short, with 13 bases between. There are 13 residues in the CDR3. CDR3 DNA: TGCAGTGCTCCCCGGTCCGGCCCAGATACGCAGTATTTT. As protein: CSAPRSGPDTQYF.